Listed below are T cell receptor beta chains from one sample, sequenced in a study of T cell changes during pregnancy in multiple sclerosis. Profiled with immunoSEQ multiplex PCR; TCRdb holds only in-frame clones, not every one. The sample yields approximately 80,000 clones, over 85% seen once. The sequenced sample was peripheral blood, obtained in the second trimester of pregnancy. These TCRs come from a female donor in good health, enrolled as a control in a pregnancy study. Both conserved end residues are part of each CDR3. D genes are given only for firm matches. Some rows mark clone size as missing; the rest say once, few, many or name a class of expanded clone.

abundance	d_gene	v_gene	j_gene	CDR3aa	CDR3nt
NA	TRBD1	TRBV7-2	TRBJ1-1	CASSWLRDSTEAFF	TGTGCCAGCAGCTGGCTCCGGGACAGCACTGAAGCTTTCTTT
NA	NA	TRBV7-9	TRBJ1-5	CASSLGRREDQHF	TGTGCCAGCAGTTTAGGTCGCAGGGAGGACCAGCATTTT
NA	NA	TRBV6-5	TRBJ2-7	CASSYSGRVGYEQYF	TGTGCCAGCAGTTACTCAGGCAGGGTTGGATACGAGCAGTACTTC
NA	NA	TRBV7-9	TRBJ1-1	CASSFMGGGNTEAFF	TGTGCCAGCAGCTTCATGGGCGGGGGGAACACTGAAGCTTTCTTT
NA	NA	TRBV18	TRBJ2-3	CASSPPVTGTDTQYF	TGTGCCAGCTCGCCTCCAGTCACCGGCACAGATACGCAGTATTTT
NA	NA	TRBV2	TRBJ1-2	CASKGVHYGYTF	TGTGCCAGCAAAGGGGTTCACTATGGCTACACCTTC
NA	NA	TRBV7-6	TRBJ1-4	CASSPGRGEKLFF	TGTGCCAGCAGCCCCGGGAGGGGCGAAAAACTGTTTTTT
NA	NA	TRBV29-1	TRBJ2-2	CSVGHFANTGELFF	TGCAGCGTTGGACACTTCGCGAACACCGGGGAGCTGTTTTTT
once	TRBD1	TRBV6-5	TRBJ2-5	CASSYSGQQETQYF	TGTGCCAGCAGTTACTCGGGACAGCAAGAGACCCAGTACTTC
NA	NA	TRBV18	TRBJ1-2	CASSPFEGNYGYTF	TGTGCCAGCTCACCATTTGAGGGAAACTATGGCTACACCTTC
NA	NA	TRBV4-3	TRBJ1-5	CASSQESGQSILSF	TGCGCCAGCAGCCAAGAGTCTGGACAGTCAATCTTGAGTTTT
NA	TRBD1	TRBV7-6	TRBJ2-1	CASSLEGTGARNEQFF	TGTGCCAGCAGCTTAGAGGGGACAGGGGCCCGCAATGAGCAGTTCTTC
NA	NA	TRBV5-1	TRBJ2-1	CASSFTGGDPSYNEQFF	TGCGCCAGCAGCTTTACAGGGGGGGACCCCTCCTACAATGAGCAGTTCTTC
NA	TRBD1	TRBV19	TRBJ1-4	CASSIQGGNEKLFF	TGTGCCAGTAGTATACAGGGGGGAAATGAAAAACTGTTTTTT
NA	TRBD1	TRBV7-9	TRBJ1-3	CASRDSRQGRSGNTIYF	TGTGCCAGCAGGGACTCACGACAGGGACGCTCTGGAAACACCATATATTTT
NA	TRBD1	TRBV19	TRBJ2-5	CASNRQGTQYF	TGTGCCAGTAACCGACAGGGCACCCAGTACTTC